This T cell receptor beta chain was sequenced in a study of molecular identifiers for immune sequencing clone quantification. For naive CD8 T cells, sorting used the CD8+CD4-CCR7+CD45RA+ phenotype. This clonotype was observed at least ten times. TCRdb re-analysed the PCR reads in MiXCR, keeping a single row per CDR3 protein. This sample has about 640,000 distinct CDR3 sequences, with roughly 21% found just once. The sequenced sample consisted of naive CD8+ T cells from blood, with Jurkat cell RNA spiked in. Subset meaning: FACS-sorted CD8+CD4-CCR7+CD45RA+ naive T cells. This TCR came from a human donor in good health. Some libraries in this study had Jurkat cell RNA spiked in.

CDR3 sequence reads: CASSQDPGQFVDTQYF. The CDR3, as DNA: TGCGCCAGCAGCCAAGACCCGGGACAGTTTGTGGATACGCAGTATTTT. The chain uses TRBV4-3 and TRBJ2-3; 7 positions match TRBD1. CDR1 and CDR2 from the germline V gene are LGHNA and YSLEER. This CDR3 contains 16 residues. V was pared by 0 bases and J by 6 bases, with 9 bases of the junction left unmatched.